The 3 T cell receptor beta chains given below trace back to one sample, sequenced in a study of CD8 T cells in Susac syndrome. The authors reverse transcribed about 0.5 to 1 ug RNA with random hexamers. TCRdb re-called the immunoSEQ multiplex PCR reads with MiXCR, one entry per CDR3 protein. The repertoire has approximately 150,000 distinct CDR3 sequences, 65% to 90% of them found once; the top ten carry around 0.5%. Sequencing used CD8+ T cells from PBMCs. Receptors were obtained from a human donor with multiple sclerosis.

In regard to this clonotype: Relative to the germline gene, one junction end is altered; a read error may explain this. V is TRBV6-1 and J is TRBJ1-6, with D hard to call. The CDR3 has 15 residues. Germline lookup yields CDR1 MNHNS and CDR2 SASEGT. CDR3 residues: CASTESRGRASPLHF. The CDR3, as DNA: TGTGCCAGCACTGAATCAAGAGGGCGGGCTTCACCCCTCCACTTT.

The J gene is TRBJ1-2, the V gene TRBV10-3; TRBD1 matches at 8 bases. Germline values: CDR1 ENHRY, CDR2 SYGVKD. The length of the CDR3 is 14 residues. The V segment lost 6 bases and the J segment 3 bases; nucleotides outside the gene matches: 6. CDR3 DNA sequence: TGTGCCATCAGGACAGGGGTTGGATACTATGGCTACACCTTC. As protein: CAIRTGVGYYGYTF.

The chain recombines TRBV6-5 with TRBJ1-1, with 8 bases identical to TRBD1. Trimming took 2 bases from V and 4 from J; bases not matched to a gene: 12. Germline V gives CDR1 MNHEY, CDR2 SVGAGI. This CDR3 is 17 amino acids long. The CDR3 region is CASSYPIGQGVATEAFF. In DNA form, the CDR3 reads TGTGCCAGCAGTTACCCAATAGGACAGGGAGTCGCCACTGAAGCTTTCTTT.